These 20 T cell receptor beta chains share one sample of origin, sequenced in a study of shared clonotypes between healthy human individuals. TCRdb keeps only in-frame clones here, not all; method: immunoSEQ multiplex PCR. The table includes about 1 million clones, about 74% detected once. The source material was memory CD4+ T cells sorted from blood. The sample's subset: CD45RA-negative fraction. Every receptor here comes from a man aged 18 to 30 in good health.

This chain links TRBV10-3 with TRBJ2-6; D ambiguous. Germline loops: CDR1 ENHRY, CDR2 SYGVKD. Trimming removed 2 bases at V and 3 bases at J, with 8 bases between. The CDR3 covers 15 residues. CDR3 sequence (DNA): TGTGCCATCAGTGAGAGGGCGTTTGGGGCCAACGTCCTGACTTTC. Protein: CAISERAFGANVLTF.

About this clone itself: Other DNA sequences in this sample translate to the same CDR3. Written as DNA, the CDR3 is TGTGCCAGCAGCTGGACAGGGCGAGAGACCCAGTACTTC. It specifies CASSWTGRETQYF. The chain carries TRBV7-6 and TRBJ2-5, with 8 nucleotides matching TRBD1. V was pared by 4 bases and J by 4 bases, with 2 bases of the junction left unmatched. Germline CDR1 is SGHVS and CDR2 is FNYEAQ. The CDR3 extends over 13 amino acids.

The V call is TRBV7-2, the J call TRBJ1-2, with D uncertain. CDR1 and CDR2 (germline): SGHTA, FQGNSA. Trimming removed 3 bases at V and 0 bases at J, with 14 bases between. CDR3 length equals 16 residues. Written as DNA, the CDR3 is TGTGCCAGCAGCTTGTCGGGCAGGAGAGCTAACTATGGCTACACCTTC. Its translation is CASSLSGRRANYGYTF.

The DNA for the CDR3 is TGTGCCAGCAGCCCCACTAACGGGCTTGCCACCGGGGAGCTGTTTTTT. Translation gives CASSPTNGLATGELFF. This rearrangement joins TRBV9 to TRBJ2-2; the D is unclear. The V end lost 4 bases, the J end lost 4 bases, and 17 bases lay between the germline ends. The CDR3 runs to 16 residues. The V gene's germline CDR1 is SGDLS and CDR2 YYNGEE. Full variable domain (outside the CDR3, taken from reference TRBV9 and TRBJ2-2): DSGVTQTPKHLITATGQRVTLRCSPRSGDLSVYWYQQSLDQGLQFLIQYYNGEERAKGNILERFSAQQFPDLHSELNLSSLELGDSALYFCASSPTNGLATGELFFGEGSRLTVL.

The V and J genes are TRBV19 and TRBJ1-2, with D maybe TRBD1 (5 bases). Germline CDR1 is LNHDA and CDR2 is SQIVND (reference sequence). CDR3 length: 13 amino acids. The V end lost 6 bases, the J end lost 4 bases, and 12 bases lay between the germline ends. CDR3 DNA sequence: TGTGCCAGTAGCCTGGGGACTGGCTATGGCTACACCTTC. Protein: CASSLGTGYGYTF.

The chain employs TRBV30 and TRBJ1-4; D perhaps matches TRBD1 (6 bases). This CDR3 is 11 amino acids long. Germline assignment: CDR1 GTSNPN and CDR2 SVGIG (reference sequence). Between the trimmed V and J ends, which lost 3 bases and 13 bases, there was a span of 12 bases. The CDR3: CAWSEGGGLFF. The CDR3 DNA reads TGTGCCTGGAGCGAGGGGGGGGGACTGTTTTTT.

For this clone: The sample has other DNA sequences that encode this CDR3 too. The chain combines TRBV7-9 with TRBJ2-3; 7 bases fit TRBD2. This CDR3 is 14 amino acids long. V lost 3 bases to trimming and J lost 0 bases; unmatched junction nucleotides: 0. CDR1 is SEHNR, CDR2 FQNEAQ, per germline (reference sequence). The CDR3: CASSFSGSTDTQYF. The DNA of the CDR3 is TGTGCCAGCAGCTTTAGCGGGAGCACAGATACGCAGTATTTT.

This rearrangement joins TRBV7-9 to TRBJ1-2; the D gene is possibly TRBD1 (6 bases). V lost 5 bases, J lost 4 bases, and 11 bases lay in between. Germline V gives CDR1 SEHNR, CDR2 FQNEAQ (reference sequence). This CDR3 is 13 amino acids long. The CDR3 bases are TGTGCCAGCAGCCGACAGGAAGGCTATGGCTACACCTTC. It codes for CASSRQEGYGYTF.

With regard to this clone: Other DNA sequences from this sample encode an identical CDR3 as well. The chain carries TRBV30 and TRBJ1-6; 10 nucleotides match TRBD1. The CDR3 has 14 residues. Germline CDR1 GTSNPN, CDR2 SVGIG (reference sequence). Germline trimming cut 3 bases from V and 10 bases from J; bases unmatched to any gene: 6. CDR3 loop: CAWRGDRGGSPLHF. The CDR3 nucleotides read TGTGCCTGGAGGGGGGACAGGGGAGGATCACCCCTCCACTTT.

The chain uses TRBV4-1 and TRBJ2-7; 10 bases are shared with TRBD2. This CDR3 region has 15 residues. V lost 0 bases and J lost 12; bases outside the gene matches: 11. CDR1 MGHRA and CDR2 YSYEKL come from the germline V gene. This CDR3 reads CASSQDISGRAVLYF. The CDR3 DNA reads TGCGCCAGCAGCCAAGATATCAGCGGGAGGGCCGTCCTGTACTTC.

The DNA for the CDR3 is TGTGCCAGCAGCTTGGCTTATTTTACGGGGGCCCCGAATCAGCCCCAGCATTTT. This gives the protein CASSLAYFTGAPNQPQHF. The genes are TRBV5-8 and TRBJ1-5, with TRBD1 as a possible D gene (6 bases). Trimming took 0 bases from V and 4 from J, leaving 20 bases between them. Germline CDR1 reads SGHTS; CDR2 reads YDEGEE. There are 18 residues in the CDR3.

This rearrangement joins TRBV5-1 to TRBJ2-3; TRBD1 is a possible D gene (5 bases). This CDR3 spans 16 amino acids. Trimming stripped 1 base from V and 0 bases from J, with 12 bases between. Germline lookup yields CDR1 SGHRS and CDR2 YFSETQ. CDR3 nucleotides: TGCGCCAGCAGCTTGCCAGGGCCTTCTAGCACAGATACGCAGTATTTT. Protein sequence: CASSLPGPSSTDTQYF.

This sequence joins TRBV7-6 and TRBJ2-7, with 10 bases fitting TRBD1. Germline trimming cut 0 bases from V and 4 bases from J; bases unmatched to any gene: 3. Germline V gives CDR1 SGHVS, CDR2 FNYEAQ. CDR3 length: 15 residues. The chain's CDR3 is CASSLAGTGEYEQYF. In nucleotides, the CDR3 is TGTGCCAGCAGCTTAGCTGGGACAGGGGAATACGAGCAGTACTTC.

This rearrangement joins TRBV7-2 to TRBJ2-5; unclear D gene. The germline V gene encodes CDR1 SGHTA and CDR2 FQGNSA. The germline V and J ends were trimmed by 3 bases and 9 bases, with 23 bases remaining between them. The CDR3 length is 16 residues. CDR3 sequence: CASSLGSVGFPTAQYF. The CDR3, as DNA: TGTGCCAGCAGCTTGGGCAGCGTGGGGTTTCCTACGGCCCAGTACTTC.

This clone was counted many times. The J gene is TRBJ1-1, the V gene TRBV5-5; no firm D call. Germline-derived CDR1 and CDR2 are SGHKS and YYEKEE (reference sequence). The germline V and J ends were trimmed by 4 bases and 0 bases, with 16 bases remaining between them. This CDR3 comprises 16 residues. In nucleotides, the CDR3 is TGTGCCAGCAGCCTGGCCGGGGTGTTCATGAACACTGAAGCTTTCTTT. This sequence encodes CASSLAGVFMNTEAFF.

J is TRBJ1-1 and V is TRBV6-6, with D uncertain. Trimming shortened V by 0 bases and J by 4 bases, and 12 bases separated the two germline ends. This CDR3 contains 15 residues. CDR1 MNHNY and CDR2 SVGAGI come from the germline V gene (reference sequence). The CDR3, as DNA: TGTGCCAGCAGTTACTCGGTGGTCGGGATCACTGAAGCTTTCTTT. Translation: CASSYSVVGITEAFF.

This clone was seen at least ten times. V is TRBV6-4 and J is TRBJ1-2; 7 bases match TRBD1. Germline V CDR1 and CDR2: MRHNA, SNTAGT. After removal of 6 bases from V and 5 bases from J, the junction contained 9 bases not matched to a gene. The CDR3 contains 14 residues. The CDR3 is CASSPSGTVYGYTF. The CDR3 bases are TGTGCCAGCAGCCCCTCCGGGACAGTATATGGCTACACCTTC.

The chain links TRBV7-6 to TRBJ2-1; D perhaps matches TRBD1 (5 bases). Trimming stripped 6 bases from V and 12 bases from J, with 15 bases between. Looked up from germline, CDR1 is SGHVS and CDR2 is FNYEAQ. This CDR3 comprises 12 residues. Here the CDR3 DNA reads TGTGCCAGCAGTCTACAGGAATCAGGGCAGTTCTTC. This sequence encodes CASSLQESGQFF.

The V gene is TRBV10-3, the J gene TRBJ2-1, with D perhaps being TRBD1 or TRBD2 (5 bases each). The CDR3 runs to 14 residues. The V gene's germline CDR1 is ENHRY and CDR2 SYGVKD. Deletions cut 5 bases from V and 8 bases from J, with 16 bases between. The CDR3 reads CAISPGPTTDEQFF. In nucleotides, the CDR3 is TGTGCCATCAGTCCGGGACCAACGACCGATGAGCAGTTCTTC.

The chain joins TRBV6-5 to TRBJ2-1, with 7 positions matching TRBD1. This CDR3 is built from 15 residues. Germline V lookup: CDR1 MNHEY, CDR2 SVGAGI. V dropped 5 bases and J dropped 6; count of bases not matched to a gene: 10. This CDR3 is CASSPGTASINEQFF. Written as DNA, the CDR3 is TGTGCCAGCAGTCCCGGGACAGCCTCTATCAATGAGCAGTTCTTC.